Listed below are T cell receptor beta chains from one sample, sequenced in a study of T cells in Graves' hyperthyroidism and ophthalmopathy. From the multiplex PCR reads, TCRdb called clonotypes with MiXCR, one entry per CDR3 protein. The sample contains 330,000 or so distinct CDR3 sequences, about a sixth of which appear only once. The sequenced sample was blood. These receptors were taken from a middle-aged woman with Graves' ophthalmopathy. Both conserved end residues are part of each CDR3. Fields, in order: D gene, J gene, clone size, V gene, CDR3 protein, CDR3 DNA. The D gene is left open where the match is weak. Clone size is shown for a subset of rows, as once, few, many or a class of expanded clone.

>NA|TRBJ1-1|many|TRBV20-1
CSAPVGGANTEAFF
TGCAGTGCCCCTGTGGGAGGGGCGAACACTGAAGCTTTCTTT
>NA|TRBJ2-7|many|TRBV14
CASSNPSGPRPYEQYF
TGTGCCAGCAGCAATCCCTCGGGCCCACGGCCCTACGAGCAGTACTTC
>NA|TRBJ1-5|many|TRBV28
CASSLASGTLNQPQHF
TGTGCCAGCAGTTTAGCTTCCGGGACCCTCAATCAGCCCCAGCATTTT
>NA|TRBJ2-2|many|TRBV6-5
CASSPVGVTGELFF
TGTGCCAGCAGCCCAGTGGGCGTCACCGGGGAGCTGTTTTTT
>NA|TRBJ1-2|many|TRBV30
CAWSVELPGGYTF
TGTGCCTGGAGTGTTGAGCTGCCCGGGGGCTACACCTTC
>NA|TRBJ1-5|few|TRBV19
CASIALQGVGNQPQHF
TGTGCCAGTATCGCATTACAGGGTGTTGGCAATCAGCCCCAGCATTTT
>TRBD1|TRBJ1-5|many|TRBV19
CASSTDRGGMPQHF
TGTGCCAGTAGTACCGACAGGGGTGGTATGCCCCAGCATTTT
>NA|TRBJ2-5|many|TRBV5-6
CASSHRGRRWTQYF
TGTGCCAGCAGCCACCGGGGCAGAAGGTGGACCCAGTACTTC
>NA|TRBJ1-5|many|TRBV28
CASRLTGSANQPQHF
TGTGCCAGCAGGCTTACAGGGAGTGCCAATCAGCCCCAGCATTTT
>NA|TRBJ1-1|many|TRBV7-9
CASSLYLGNTEAFF
TGTGCCAGCAGCTTATATTTAGGGAACACTGAAGCTTTCTTT
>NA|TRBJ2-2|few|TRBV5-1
CASSPGRGWNTGELFF
TGCGCCAGCAGCCCAGGAAGGGGCTGGAACACCGGGGAGCTGTTTTTT
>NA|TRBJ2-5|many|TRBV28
CASSYGDQETQYF
TGTGCCAGCAGTTATGGGGACCAGGAGACCCAGTACTTC
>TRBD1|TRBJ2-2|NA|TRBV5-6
CASSLPPGQGLTGELFF
TGTGCCAGCAGCTTGCCTCCGGGACAGGGCCTCACCGGGGAGCTGTTTTTT
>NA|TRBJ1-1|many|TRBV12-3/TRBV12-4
CASSPNRVNTEAFF
TGTGCCAGCAGTCCGAACAGGGTGAACACTGAAGCTTTCTTT
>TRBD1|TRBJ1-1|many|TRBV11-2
CASSFLRGHTEAFF
TGTGCCAGCAGCTTTTTGAGGGGGCACACTGAAGCTTTCTTT
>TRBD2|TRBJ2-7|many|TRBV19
CASSNEYQREDPFEQYF
TGTGCCAGTAGTAATGAATACCAGCGGGAGGACCCTTTCGAGCAGTACTTC
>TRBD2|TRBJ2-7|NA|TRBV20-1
CSASPAGATYEQYF
TGCAGTGCTAGTCCAGCGGGAGCCACCTACGAGCAGTACTTC
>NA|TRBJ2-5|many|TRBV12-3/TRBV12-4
CASSFRDTEETQYF
TGTGCCAGCAGTTTCCGGGACACGGAAGAGACCCAGTACTTC
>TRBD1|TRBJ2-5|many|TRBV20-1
CSARVPGTGLETQYF
TGCAGTGCTAGAGTCCCCGGGACAGGGTTGGAGACCCAGTACTTC
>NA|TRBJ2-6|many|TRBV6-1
CASSRKSSGANVLTF
TGTGCCAGCAGCCGAAAAAGCTCTGGGGCCAACGTCCTGACTTTC
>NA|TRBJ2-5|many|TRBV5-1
CASSSREYQETQYF
TGCGCCAGCAGCTCCAGGGAGTACCAAGAGACCCAGTACTTC
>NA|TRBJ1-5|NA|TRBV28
CASTDPRRKQHF
TGTGCCAGCACCGACCCGCGACGGAAACAGCATTTT
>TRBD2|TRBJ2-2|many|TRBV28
CASSRSGSTGELFF
TGTGCCAGCAGTAGGAGCGGGAGCACCGGGGAGCTGTTTTTT
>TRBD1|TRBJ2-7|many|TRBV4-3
CASSRDPDRLYEQYF
TGCGCCAGCAGCCGGGACCCGGACAGGCTCTACGAGCAGTACTTC
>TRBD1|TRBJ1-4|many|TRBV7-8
CASSGRGRGLEKLFF
TGTGCCAGCAGCGGTAGGGGGCGAGGTCTTGAAAAACTGTTTTTT
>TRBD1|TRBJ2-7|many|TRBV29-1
CSVGPRQGPYEQYF
TGCAGCGTTGGCCCCAGACAGGGCCCCTACGAGCAGTACTTC
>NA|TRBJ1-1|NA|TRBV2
CASTLRGAGTEAFF
TGTGCCAGCACCTTGCGGGGGGCAGGCACTGAAGCTTTCTTT
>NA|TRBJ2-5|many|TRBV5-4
CASSAQGTQYF
TGTGCCAGCAGCGCACAGGGGACCCAGTACTTC
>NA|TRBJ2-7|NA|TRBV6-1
CASNPLGGSYEQYF
TGTGCCAGCAACCCCCTTGGAGGTAGCTACGAGCAGTACTTC
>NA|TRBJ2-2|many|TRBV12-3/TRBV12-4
CASCIRNTGELFF
TGTGCCAGCTGTATCCGGAACACCGGGGAGCTGTTTTTT
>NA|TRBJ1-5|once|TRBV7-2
CASSLFTGEPQHF
TGTGCCAGCAGCTTATTCACCGGGGAGCCCCAGCATTTT
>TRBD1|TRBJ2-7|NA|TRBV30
CAWSDGQVGEQYF
TGTGCCTGGAGTGACGGACAGGTGGGCGAGCAGTACTTC
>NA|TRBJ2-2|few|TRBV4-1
CASRRGTSLGELFF
TGCGCCAGCCGAAGGGGGACTTCTTTGGGGGAGCTGTTTTTT
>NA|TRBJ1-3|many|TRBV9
CASSDGTSGNTIYF
TGTGCCAGCAGCGACGGGACGTCCGGAAACACCATATATTTT
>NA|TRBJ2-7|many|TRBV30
CAWSIVSYEQYF
TGTGCCTGGAGCATCGTTTCCTACGAGCAGTACTTC
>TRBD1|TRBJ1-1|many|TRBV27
CASSTYRGEAFF
TGTGCCAGCAGTACTTACAGGGGGGAAGCTTTCTTT
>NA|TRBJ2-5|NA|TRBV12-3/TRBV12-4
CASSFRSGKETQYF
TGTGCCAGCAGCTTTCGTTCAGGAAAAGAGACCCAGTACTTC
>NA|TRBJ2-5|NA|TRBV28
CASSFRAVTLGETQYF
TGTGCCAGCAGTTTTCGGGCGGTGACCCTCGGGGAGACCCAGTACTTC
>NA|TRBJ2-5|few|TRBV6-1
CARRPEGRETQYF
TGTGCCAGAAGACCGGAGGGCCGAGAGACACAGTACTTC
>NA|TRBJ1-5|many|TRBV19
CASSGPAGNQPQHF
TGTGCCAGCTCGGGGCCGGCTGGCAATCAGCCCCAGCATTTT
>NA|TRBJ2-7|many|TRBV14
CASSQDLGPPRVYEQYF
TGTGCCAGCAGCCAAGATTTAGGGCCCCCAAGGGTCTACGAGCAGTACTTC
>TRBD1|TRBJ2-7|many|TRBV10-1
CASGETGTERNEQYF
TGCGCCAGCGGAGAGACCGGGACAGAAAGAAACGAGCAGTACTTC
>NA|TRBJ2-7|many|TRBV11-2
CASSRNQDEQYF
TGTGCCAGCAGCCGGAACCAAGACGAGCAGTACTTC
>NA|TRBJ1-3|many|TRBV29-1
CSVGGADSGNTIYF
TGCAGCGTTGGCGGGGCTGACTCTGGAAACACCATATATTTT
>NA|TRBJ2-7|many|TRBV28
CASSANPDEQYF
TGTGCCAGCAGTGCCAACCCCGACGAGCAGTACTTC
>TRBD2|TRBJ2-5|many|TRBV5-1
CASWSSGSEPQYF
TGCGCCAGCTGGTCTAGCGGGAGTGAACCCCAGTACTTC
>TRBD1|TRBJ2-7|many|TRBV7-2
CASSLRGTGVYEQYF
TGTGCCAGCAGCTTAAGGGGGACAGGGGTCTACGAGCAGTACTTC
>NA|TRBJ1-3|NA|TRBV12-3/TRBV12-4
CASSPPLGVAGHQGNTIYF
TGTGCCAGCAGTCCCCCGCTGGGCGTGGCGGGACACCAGGGGAACACCATATATTTT
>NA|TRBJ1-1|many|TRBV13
CASSEGQRKTEAFF
TGTGCCAGCAGCGAGGGACAACGAAAGACTGAAGCTTTCTTT
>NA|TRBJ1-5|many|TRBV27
CASSFGREMQPQHF
TGTGCCAGCAGTTTTGGGAGGGAGATGCAGCCCCAGCATTTT
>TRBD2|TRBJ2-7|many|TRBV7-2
CASSPWGSGMGEQYF
TGTGCCAGCAGCCCTTGGGGTAGCGGGATGGGTGAGCAGTACTTC
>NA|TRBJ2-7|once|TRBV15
CATSREAGRANEQYF
TGTGCCACCAGCAGAGAGGCGGGAAGGGCGAATGAGCAGTACTTC
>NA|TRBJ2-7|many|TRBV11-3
CASSPTNFGEQYF
TGTGCCAGCAGCCCGACTAATTTTGGGGAGCAGTACTTC
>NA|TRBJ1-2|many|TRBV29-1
CSVSDTYGYTF
TGCAGCGTTTCGGACACCTATGGCTACACCTTC
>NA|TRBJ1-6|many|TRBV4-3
CASSQDGYSPLHF
TGCGCCAGCAGCCAAGATGGCTATTCACCCCTCCACTTT
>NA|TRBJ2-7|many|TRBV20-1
CSARGLASSYEQYF
TGCAGTGCTAGGGGTCTAGCGAGCTCCTACGAGCAGTACTTC
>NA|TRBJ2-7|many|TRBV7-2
CASSSRGQADYEQYF
TGTGCCAGCAGCTCACGGGGCCAGGCCGACTACGAGCAGTACTTC
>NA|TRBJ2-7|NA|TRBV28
CASRQSAPAEQYF
TGTGCCAGCCGTCAGTCCGCGCCCGCCGAGCAGTACTTC
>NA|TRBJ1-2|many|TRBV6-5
CASSYSKGASYARYTF
TGTGCCAGCAGTTACTCCAAAGGGGCTAGCTATGCCCGCTACACCTTC
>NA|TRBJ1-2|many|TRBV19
CASSSYKVVDGYTF
TGTGCCAGTAGTAGCTACAAGGTTGTTGATGGCTACACCTTC